These 21 T cell receptor beta chains were all obtained from the same sample, sequenced in a study of T cells in Graves' hyperthyroidism and ophthalmopathy. RNA transcripts provided the source from which TCR beta CDR3 regions were amplified. An initial round of RT-PCR targeting the TCR CDR3 relied on the HTBI primer set. Via MiXCR, TCRdb re-called the multiplex PCR reads, giving one row per CDR3 protein. This sample has about 410,000 distinct CDR3 sequences, with roughly 15% found just once. Sequencing input: blood. The receptor source for this set is a woman in her 30s with Graves' ophthalmopathy.

Comment on this clonotype: It may be a read error: a sequence one base away is much more abundant. The chain employs TRBV5-1 and TRBJ2-7, with D perhaps matching TRBD2 (5 bases). Germline-derived CDR1 and CDR2 are SGHRS and YFSETQ. The CDR3 sequence is 13 residues long. The V and J ends lost 2 bases and 7 bases respectively, with 13 bases between them. CDR3 coding DNA: TGCGCCAGCAGCTTCTGTCTCTCGGGGGAGCAGTACTTC. It translates to CASSFCLSGEQYF. Based on the CDR3 plus reference TRBV5-1 and TRBJ2-7, the full variable domain is KAGVTQTPRYLIKTRGQQVTLSCSPISGHRSVSWYQQTPGQGLQFLFEYFSETQRNKGNFPGRFSGRQFSNSRSEMNVSTLELGDSALYLCASSFCLSGEQYFGPGTRLTVT.

This clonotype appeared many times. The chain is built from TRBV5-5 and TRBJ1-1, with D possibly matching TRBD1 (6 bases). V was pared by 4 bases and J by 1 base, with 14 bases between. The CDR3 sequence is 15 residues long. Germline V gives CDR1 SGHKS, CDR2 YYEKEE (reference sequence). CDR3 region: CASSATMTGNTEAFF. The DNA for the CDR3 is TGTGCCAGCAGCGCCACGATGACAGGGAACACTGAAGCTTTCTTT.

Many counts were recorded for this clonotype. The chain couples TRBV3-1 to TRBJ2-1; D remains ambiguous. V lost 4 bases and J lost 0, with 16 bases in between. The CDR3 spans 17 residues. Looked up from germline, CDR1 is LGHDT and CDR2 is YNNKEL (reference sequence). Here the CDR3 reads CASSLDTSAYSYNEQFF. The CDR3 nucleotides read TGTGCCAGCAGCCTCGATACTTCCGCTTACTCCTACAATGAGCAGTTCTTC.

This clonotype was seen ten or more times. This rearrangement joins TRBV11-2 to TRBJ1-5, with a weak D call TRBD1 (5 bases). The CDR3 contains 16 residues. V shed 4 bases and J shed 0 bases, with 13 bases lying between them. Germline V CDR1 and CDR2: SGHAT, FQNNGV. CDR3 loop: CASSSGHEYSNQPQHF. CDR3 nucleotides: TGTGCCAGCAGCTCCGGACACGAATATAGCAATCAGCCCCAGCATTTT. The full variable domain, with the rest looked up from reference TRBV11-2 and TRBJ1-5, is EAGVAQSPRYKIIEKRQSVAFWCNPISGHATLYWYQQILGQGPKLLIQFQNNGVVDDSQLPKDRFSAERLKGVDSTLKIQPAKLEDSAVYLCASSSGHEYSNQPQHFGDGTRLSIL.

This clonotype has a count of ten or more. This chain links TRBV2 with TRBJ1-1, with D tentatively TRBD1 (5 bases). The germline gives CDR1 SNHLY, CDR2 FYNNEI. The CDR3 extends over 17 amino acids. V was pared by 3 bases and J by 0 bases, with 17 bases between. CDR3 residues: CASSDWGRVRMNTEAFF. CDR3 nucleotide sequence: TGTGCCAGCAGTGACTGGGGCAGGGTCAGGATGAACACTGAAGCTTTCTTT.

In its sample, this clonotype was seen a few times. This chain uses TRBV24-1 with TRBJ2-3, with 13 bases fitting TRBD2. The ends lost 5 bases at V and 8 bases at J; junction bases unmatched: 12. This CDR3 is 17 amino acids long. Germline assignment: CDR1 KGHDR and CDR2 SFDVKD. CDR3 protein: CATSVALAGGQAGTQYF. The CDR3 DNA sequence: TGTGCCACCAGTGTGGCACTAGCGGGGGGGCAGGCCGGTACGCAGTATTTT.

This clonotype came up many times. The chain has TRBV20-1 and TRBJ1-1; the D gene is possibly TRBD1 (6 bases). The V gene's germline CDR1 is DFQATT and CDR2 SNEGSKA (reference sequence). V was trimmed by 3 bases and J by 3 bases, leaving 14 bases between them. CDR3 length: 14 residues. The CDR3, as DNA: TGCAGTGCTAGCCGGGGGGCGATGGACACTGAAGCTTTCTTT. Residues: CSASRGAMDTEAFF.

This clonotype was counted many times. The chain joins TRBV3-1 to TRBJ2-1, with 10 bases that match TRBD2. Germline CDR1 reads LGHDT; CDR2 reads YNNKEL (reference sequence). V gave up 4 bases and J gave up 3 bases; unmatched junction bases: 6. This CDR3 is 16 amino acids long. The CDR3 region is CASSRQRGGLYNEQFF. The CDR3 DNA is TGTGCCAGCAGCCGGCAGCGGGGGGGACTCTACAATGAGCAGTTCTTC.

This clonotype was seen a handful of times. The germline gene is not matched at one end of the junction; a read error may be the cause. The rearrangement links TRBV11-3 to TRBJ2-1; the D is unclear. Germline V CDR1 and CDR2: SGHNT, YENEEA. The CDR3 covers 15 residues. CDR3 nucleotide sequence: TGTGCCAGCAGCTTAAGTCTAGGCTCAGACAATGAGCAGCTCTTC. Amino acids: CASSLSLGSDNEQLF.

The rearrangement links TRBV7-6 to TRBJ1-3; the match to TRBD1 covers 9 bases. Germline V lookup: CDR1 SGHVS, CDR2 FNYEAQ. Trimming at V came to 5 bases and at J to 4 bases, leaving 6 bases not matched to a gene. The CDR3 is 15 residues long. The CDR3 bases are TGTGCCAGCAGCGAAACAGGGGGCTTAGGAAACACCATATATTTT. This gives the protein CASSETGGLGNTIYF.

This clonotype was counted at least ten times. V gene TRBV3-1 combines with J gene TRBJ2-1; D is ambiguous. Trimming removed 4 bases from V and 0 bases from J, with 4 bases in between. This CDR3 comprises 13 residues. Germline V gene data show CDR1 as LGHDT and CDR2 as YNNKEL (reference sequence). This chain's CDR3 is CASSPSSYNEQFF. The DNA for the CDR3 is TGTGCCAGCAGCCCCAGCTCCTACAATGAGCAGTTCTTC.

This clonotype was seen repeatedly, ten times or more. V is TRBV20-1 and J is TRBJ2-3, with no clear D. Germline assignment: CDR1 DFQATT and CDR2 SNEGSKA (reference sequence). The CDR3 runs 13 residues. The V gene lost 7 bases and the J gene lost 1 base, with 12 bases spanning the gap. For the CDR3, the DNA is TGCAGTGGACCCTGGACCCGCACAGATACGCAGTATTTT. Translated: CSGPWTRTDTQYF.

This clonotype was picked up many times. J is TRBJ2-1 and V is TRBV20-1, with 12 bases aligning to TRBD2. CDR3 length equals 15 residues. V was pared by 3 bases and J by 8 bases, with 8 bases of the junction left unmatched. From germline, CDR1 is DFQATT and CDR2 SNEGSKA (reference sequence). As DNA, the CDR3 is TGCAGTGCTAGCAGGCTAGCGGGGGGGGCGTATGAGCAGTTCTTC. This translates into CSASRLAGGAYEQFF.

This clonotype was recorded many times. The chain recombines TRBV7-3 with TRBJ1-6; D is perhaps TRBD1 (5 bases). Germline V gives CDR1 SGHTA, CDR2 FQGTGA. The CDR3 extends over 15 amino acids. V lost 5 bases and J 8 bases, leaving 16 bases between the germline ends. The CDR3 sequence is CASSPGDLVYSPLHF. CDR3 nucleotide sequence: TGTGCCAGCAGCCCTGGGGACCTCGTATATTCACCCCTCCACTTT.

In this sample, this clonotype turned up many times. The J gene is TRBJ2-5, the V gene TRBV30, with unresolved D. Trimming cost V 1 base and J 2 bases, with 14 bases left between them. Germline V gives CDR1 GTSNPN, CDR2 SVGIG (reference sequence). This CDR3 has 15 residues. The CDR3 sequence is CAWSDPPRKQETQYF. The CDR3 DNA reads TGTGCCTGGAGTGACCCGCCCCGTAAACAAGAGACCCAGTACTTC.

This chain links TRBV24-1 with TRBJ1-4, with 9 bases that match TRBD1. Germline CDR1 and CDR2: KGHDR and SFDVKD. The V and J ends lost 7 bases and 5 bases, in that order; junction bases with no gene match: 4. CDR3 size: 14 residues. The CDR3: CATSAGTGNEKLFF. The CDR3 region has the DNA TGTGCCACCAGCGCCGGGACAGGGAATGAAAAACTGTTTTTT.

A single count supports this clonotype. Relative to the germline gene, one junction end is altered; a read error may explain this. This chain links TRBV19 with TRBJ1-5, with 9 bases aligning to TRBD1. The germline CDR1 and CDR2 sequences are LNHDA and SQIVND (reference sequence). The length of the CDR3 is 17 residues. In nucleotides, the CDR3 is TGTGCCAGTAGTGTAGCACAGGGGGCGCGAAGCAATCGGCCCCAGCATTTT. As protein: CASSVAQGARSNRPQHF.

The table lists this clonotype with many counts. The rearrangement joins TRBV20-1 to TRBJ2-3; 9 bases line up with TRBD2. The V and J ends lost 5 bases and 1 base, in that order; junction bases with no gene match: 10. There are 16 residues in the CDR3. Germline CDR1 and CDR2: DFQATT and SNEGSKA (reference sequence). This CDR3 reads CSAPSAAGGGTDTQYF. The CDR3 DNA is TGCAGTGCTCCCTCGGCGGCGGGGGGGGGCACAGATACGCAGTATTTT.

There are many counts of this clonotype. This chain uses TRBV11-2 with TRBJ2-5; D may be TRBD1 (6 bases). This CDR3 spans 15 amino acids. V lost 5 bases and J lost 6, with 19 bases in between. Germline V gene data show CDR1 as SGHAT and CDR2 as FQNNGV. CDR3 region: CASSGDTRTPQTQYF. CDR3 nucleotides: TGTGCCAGCAGCGGGGACACTAGAACCCCACAGACCCAGTACTTC.

This clonotype was recorded at least ten times. For the CDR3, the DNA is TGCAGTGCCTCACACTCCCTCGGGTGGGGAGGCGATGAGCAGTTCTTC. It yields the protein CSASHSLGWGGDEQFF. The V call is TRBV20-1, the J call TRBJ2-1, with D perhaps matching TRBD2 (6 bases). Trimming took 6 bases from V and 8 from J, leaving 26 bases between them. This CDR3 region has 16 residues. The germline CDR1 and CDR2 sequences are DFQATT and SNEGSKA (reference sequence).

The sample holds many counts of this clonotype. The CDR3 region is CASSLSRAFGYTF. The CDR3 coding sequence is TGTGCCAGCAGTTTAAGCAGGGCTTTTGGCTACACCTTC. This chain uses TRBV28 with TRBJ1-2, with a possible D match to TRBD1 (5 bases). This CDR3 region has 13 residues. CDR1 is MDHEN and CDR2 is SYDVKM in the germline V gene. The germline V and J ends were trimmed by 2 bases and 7 bases, with 11 bases remaining between them.